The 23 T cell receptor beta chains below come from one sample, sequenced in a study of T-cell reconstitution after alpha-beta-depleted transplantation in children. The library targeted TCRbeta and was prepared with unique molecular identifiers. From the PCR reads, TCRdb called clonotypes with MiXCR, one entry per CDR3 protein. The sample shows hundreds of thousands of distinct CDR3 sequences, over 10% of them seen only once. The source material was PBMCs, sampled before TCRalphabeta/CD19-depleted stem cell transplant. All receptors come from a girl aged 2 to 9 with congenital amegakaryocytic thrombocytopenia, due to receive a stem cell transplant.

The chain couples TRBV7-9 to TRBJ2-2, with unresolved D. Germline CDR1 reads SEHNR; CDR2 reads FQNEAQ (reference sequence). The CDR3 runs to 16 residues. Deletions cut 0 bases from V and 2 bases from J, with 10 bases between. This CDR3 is CASSLALAENTGELFF. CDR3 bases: TGTGCCAGCAGCTTAGCTCTGGCGGAAAACACCGGGGAGCTGTTTTTT.

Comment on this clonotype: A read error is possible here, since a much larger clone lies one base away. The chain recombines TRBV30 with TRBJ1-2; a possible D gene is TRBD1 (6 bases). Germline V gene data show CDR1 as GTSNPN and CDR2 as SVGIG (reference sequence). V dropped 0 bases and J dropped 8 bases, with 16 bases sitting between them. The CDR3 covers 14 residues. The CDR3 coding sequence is TGTGCCTGGAGTGTACAATTGGACAGCGTCGGCTACACCTTC. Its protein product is CAWSVQLDSVGYTF.

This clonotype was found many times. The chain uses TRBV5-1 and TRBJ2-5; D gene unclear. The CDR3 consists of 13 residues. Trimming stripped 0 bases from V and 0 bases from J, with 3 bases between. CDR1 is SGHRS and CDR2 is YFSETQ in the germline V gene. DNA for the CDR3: TGCGCCAGCAGCTTGGAGTACCAAGAGACCCAGTACTTC. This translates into CASSLEYQETQYF.

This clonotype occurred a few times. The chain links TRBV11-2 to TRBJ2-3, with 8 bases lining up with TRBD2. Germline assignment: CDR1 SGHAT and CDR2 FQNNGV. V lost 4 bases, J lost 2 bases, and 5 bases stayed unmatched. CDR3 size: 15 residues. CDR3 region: CASSSPAGATDTQYF. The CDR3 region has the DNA TGTGCCAGCAGCTCCCCAGCGGGGGCCACAGATACGCAGTATTTT.

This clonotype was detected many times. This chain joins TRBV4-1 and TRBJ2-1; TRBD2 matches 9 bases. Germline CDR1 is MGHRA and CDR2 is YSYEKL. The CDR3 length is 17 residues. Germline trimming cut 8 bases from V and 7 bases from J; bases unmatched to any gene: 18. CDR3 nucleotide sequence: TGCGCCAGCTCCCTTGTCTTGGCGGGAGGGAATTGGAATGAGCAGTTCTTC. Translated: CASSLVLAGGNWNEQFF.

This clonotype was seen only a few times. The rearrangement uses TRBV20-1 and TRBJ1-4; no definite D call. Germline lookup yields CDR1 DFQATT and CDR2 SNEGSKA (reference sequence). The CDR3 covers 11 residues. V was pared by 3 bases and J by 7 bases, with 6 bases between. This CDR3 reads CSASFAEKLFF. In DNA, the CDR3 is TGCAGTGCTAGTTTTGCTGAAAAACTGTTTTTT.

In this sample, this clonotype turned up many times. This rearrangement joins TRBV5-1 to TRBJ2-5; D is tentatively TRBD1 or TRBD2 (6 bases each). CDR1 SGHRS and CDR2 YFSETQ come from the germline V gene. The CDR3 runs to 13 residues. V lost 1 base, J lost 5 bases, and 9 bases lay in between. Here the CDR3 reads CASSLIGGETQYF. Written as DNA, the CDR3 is TGCGCCAGCAGCTTGATAGGGGGGGAGACCCAGTACTTC.

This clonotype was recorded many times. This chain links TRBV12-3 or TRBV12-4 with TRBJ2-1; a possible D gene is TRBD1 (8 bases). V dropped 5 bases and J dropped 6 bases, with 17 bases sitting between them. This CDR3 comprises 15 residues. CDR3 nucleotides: TGTGCCAGCAGTCGTACAGGGGGGGGCCTCAATGAGCAGTTCTTC. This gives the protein CASSRTGGGLNEQFF.

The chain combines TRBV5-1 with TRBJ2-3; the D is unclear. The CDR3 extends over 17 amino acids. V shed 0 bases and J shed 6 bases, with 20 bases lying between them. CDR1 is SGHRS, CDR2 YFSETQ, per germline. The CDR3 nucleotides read TGCGCCAGCAGCTTGGTGTCGCAGGCTCTCCCCTCGGATACGCAGTATTTT. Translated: CASSLVSQALPSDTQYF.

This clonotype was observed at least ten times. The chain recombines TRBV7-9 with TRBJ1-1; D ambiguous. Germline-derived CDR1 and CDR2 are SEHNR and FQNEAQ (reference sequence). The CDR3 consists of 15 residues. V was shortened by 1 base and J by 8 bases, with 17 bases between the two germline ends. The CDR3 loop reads CASSLGGLHTKEAFF. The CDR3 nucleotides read TGTGCCAGCAGCTTAGGGGGATTGCATACTAAAGAAGCTTTCTTT.

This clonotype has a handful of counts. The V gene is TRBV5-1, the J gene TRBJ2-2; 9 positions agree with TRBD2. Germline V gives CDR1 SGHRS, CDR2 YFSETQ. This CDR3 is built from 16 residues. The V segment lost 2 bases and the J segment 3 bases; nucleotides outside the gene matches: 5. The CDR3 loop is CASSFGGRGYTGELFF. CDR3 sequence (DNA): TGCGCCAGCAGCTTCGGCGGGAGGGGTTACACCGGGGAGCTGTTTTTT. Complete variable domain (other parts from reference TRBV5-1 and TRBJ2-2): KAGVTQTPRYLIKTRGQQVTLSCSPISGHRSVSWYQQTPGQGLQFLFEYFSETQRNKGNFPGRFSGRQFSNSRSEMNVSTLELGDSALYLCASSFGGRGYTGELFFGEGSRLTVL.

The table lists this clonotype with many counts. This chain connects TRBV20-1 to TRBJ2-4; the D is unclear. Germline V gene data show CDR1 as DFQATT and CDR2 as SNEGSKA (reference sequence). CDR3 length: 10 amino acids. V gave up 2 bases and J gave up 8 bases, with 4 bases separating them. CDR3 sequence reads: CSARYDIQYF. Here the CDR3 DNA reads TGCAGTGCTAGATACGACATTCAGTACTTC.

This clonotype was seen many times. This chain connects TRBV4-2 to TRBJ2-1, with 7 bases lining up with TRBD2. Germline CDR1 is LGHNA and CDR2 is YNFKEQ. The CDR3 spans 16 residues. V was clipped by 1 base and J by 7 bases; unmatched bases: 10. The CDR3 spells CASSQAGGFNRNEQFF. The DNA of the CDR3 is TGTGCCAGCAGCCAAGCGGGAGGATTTAATAGGAATGAGCAGTTCTTC.

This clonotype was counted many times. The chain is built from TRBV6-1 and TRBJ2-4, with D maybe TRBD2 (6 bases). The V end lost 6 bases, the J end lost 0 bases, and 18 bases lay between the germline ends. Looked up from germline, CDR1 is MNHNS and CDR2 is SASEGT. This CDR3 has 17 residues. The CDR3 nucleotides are TGTGCCAGCAGGGGGGGTTGGGGCCACGAAGCCAAAAACATTCAGTACTTC. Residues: CASRGGWGHEAKNIQYF.

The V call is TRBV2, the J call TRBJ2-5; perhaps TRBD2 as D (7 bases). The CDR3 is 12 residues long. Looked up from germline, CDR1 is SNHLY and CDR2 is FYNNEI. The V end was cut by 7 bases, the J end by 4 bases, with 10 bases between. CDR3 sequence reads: CASNGGLETQYF. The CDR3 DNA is TGTGCCAGCAACGGGGGGCTAGAGACCCAGTACTTC.

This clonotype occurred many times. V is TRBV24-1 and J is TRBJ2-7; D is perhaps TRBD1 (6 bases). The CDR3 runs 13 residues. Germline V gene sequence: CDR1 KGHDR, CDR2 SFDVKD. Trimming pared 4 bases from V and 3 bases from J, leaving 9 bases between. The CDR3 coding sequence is TGTGCCACCAGTGACTTCAGGGGCTACGAGCAGTACTTC. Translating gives CATSDFRGYEQYF.

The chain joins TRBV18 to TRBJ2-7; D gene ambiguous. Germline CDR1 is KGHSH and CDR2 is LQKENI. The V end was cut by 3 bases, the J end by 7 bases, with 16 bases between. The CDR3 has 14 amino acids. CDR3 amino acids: CASSPSTGSGEQYF. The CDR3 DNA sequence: TGTGCCAGCTCACCTTCTACGGGCAGTGGGGAGCAGTACTTC.

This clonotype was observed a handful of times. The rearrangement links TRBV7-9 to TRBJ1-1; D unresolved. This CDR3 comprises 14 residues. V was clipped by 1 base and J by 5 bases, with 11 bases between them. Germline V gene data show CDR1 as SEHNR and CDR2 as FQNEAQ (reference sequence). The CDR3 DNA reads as TGTGCCAGCAGCTTAGTAATATGGAGAACTGAAGCTTTCTTT. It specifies CASSLVIWRTEAFF.

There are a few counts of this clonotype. The CDR3 bases are TGCGCCAGCAGCCTGGAACTAGCGGGAGTGGGAACAGATACGCAGTATTTT. Protein: CASSLELAGVGTDTQYF. The gene calls are TRBV5-1 and TRBJ2-3; 11 nucleotides line up with TRBD2. The CDR3 runs to 17 residues. Germline V CDR1 and CDR2: SGHRS, YFSETQ. Trimming cost V 4 bases and J 3 bases; bases outside gene matches: 10.

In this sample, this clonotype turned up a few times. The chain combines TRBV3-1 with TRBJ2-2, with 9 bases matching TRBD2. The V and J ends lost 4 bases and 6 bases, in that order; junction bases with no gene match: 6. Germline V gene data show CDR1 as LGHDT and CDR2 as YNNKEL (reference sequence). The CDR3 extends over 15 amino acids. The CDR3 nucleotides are TGTGCCAGCAGCCGCCTAGCGGGGTTCGCCGGGGAGCTGTTTTTT. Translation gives CASSRLAGFAGELFF.

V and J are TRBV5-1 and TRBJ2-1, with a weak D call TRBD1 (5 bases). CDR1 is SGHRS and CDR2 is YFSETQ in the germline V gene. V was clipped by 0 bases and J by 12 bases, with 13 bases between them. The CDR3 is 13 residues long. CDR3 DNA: TGCGCCAGCAGCTTGGGTCAGGGCTACGGGCAGTTCTTC. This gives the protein CASSLGQGYGQFF.

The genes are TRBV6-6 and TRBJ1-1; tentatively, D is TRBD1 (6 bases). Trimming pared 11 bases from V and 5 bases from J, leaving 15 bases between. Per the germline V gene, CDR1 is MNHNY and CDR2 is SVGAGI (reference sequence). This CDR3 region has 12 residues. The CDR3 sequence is CAVGEGGTEAFF. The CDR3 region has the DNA TGTGCCGTAGGGGAAGGGGGAACTGAAGCTTTCTTT.

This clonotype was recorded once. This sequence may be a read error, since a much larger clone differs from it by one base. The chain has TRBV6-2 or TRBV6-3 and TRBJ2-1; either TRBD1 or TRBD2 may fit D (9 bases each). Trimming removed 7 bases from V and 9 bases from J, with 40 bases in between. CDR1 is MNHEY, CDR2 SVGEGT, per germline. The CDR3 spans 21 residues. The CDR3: CASTFSAGQGVSGSGFPEQFF. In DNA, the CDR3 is TGTGCCAGCACCTTCTCTGCGGGACAGGGTGTTAGCGGGAGCGGTTTCCCTGAGCAGTTCTTC.